This entry features one T cell receptor (beta chain) sequence. This specimen comes from a study of blood T cell repertoires in COVID-19. The wider study: Sources were T cells, B-cell-depleted T cells, or PBMCs; the material itself was cDNA or gDNA.

Germline loops: CDR1 MGHDK, CDR2 SYGVNS. The CDR3 has 13 amino acids. J was trimmed by 6 bases and V by 2 bases; bases with no gene match: 4. Recruitment covered about two dozen US areas and drew participants whose ages spanned about 18 to 90 years. Cohort assignment relied on participant-reported clinical history. Recovery among Cohort 3 donors was established by two negative PCRs, clearance, or symptom resolution. Profiling relied on immunoSEQ multiplex PCR, and the TCRdb table lists in-frame clones only, not all of them. The sample holds 200,000 to 300,000 clones, around nine tenths seen once. The sample comprised PBMCs or T cells enriched from blood (not recorded which). The clonotype was recovered from a woman in her late teens or twenties who had recovered from COVID-19. This chain connects TRBV25-1 to TRBJ2-7, with 7 positions matching TRBD1. In DNA, the CDR3 is TGTGCCAGCAGTGAAATTCACAGGGGCGAGCAGTACTTC. As protein: CASSEIHRGEQYF.